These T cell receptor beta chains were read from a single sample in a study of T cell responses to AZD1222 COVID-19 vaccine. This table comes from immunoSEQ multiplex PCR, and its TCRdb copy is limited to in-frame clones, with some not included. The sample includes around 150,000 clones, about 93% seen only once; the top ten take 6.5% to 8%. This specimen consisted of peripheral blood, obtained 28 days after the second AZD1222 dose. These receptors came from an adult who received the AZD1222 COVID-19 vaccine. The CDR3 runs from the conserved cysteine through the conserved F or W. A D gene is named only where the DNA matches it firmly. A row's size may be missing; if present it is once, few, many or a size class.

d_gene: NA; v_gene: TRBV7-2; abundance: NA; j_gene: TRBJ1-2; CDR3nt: TGTGCCAGCAGCTTAGTCGGGGGGGGAGACGCTAACTATGGCTACACCTTC; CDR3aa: CASSLVGGGDANYGYTF
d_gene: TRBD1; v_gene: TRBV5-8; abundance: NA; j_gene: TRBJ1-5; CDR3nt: TGTGCCAGCAGCTTGGCCGGACAGGGGGCGAATCAGCCCCAGCATTTT; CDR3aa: CASSLAGQGANQPQHF
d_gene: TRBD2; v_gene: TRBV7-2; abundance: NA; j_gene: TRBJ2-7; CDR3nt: TGTGCCAGCTGCGGGGGGGGTTCTTACGAGCAGTACTTC; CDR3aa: CASCGGGSYEQYF
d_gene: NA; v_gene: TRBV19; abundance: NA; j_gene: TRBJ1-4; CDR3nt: TGTGCAGCGGCCAGCGGGTTCGCTAATGAAAAACTGTTTTTT; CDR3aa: CAAASGFANEKLFF
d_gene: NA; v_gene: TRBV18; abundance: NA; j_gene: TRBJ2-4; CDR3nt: TGTGCCAGCTCACCACCGGGCCAAAACATTCAGTACTTC; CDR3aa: CASSPPGQNIQYF
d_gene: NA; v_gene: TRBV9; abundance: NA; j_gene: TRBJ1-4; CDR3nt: TGTGCCAGCAGCGCCCTGGGGGGGATTGGGGAAAAACTGTTTTTT; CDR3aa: CASSALGGIGEKLFF
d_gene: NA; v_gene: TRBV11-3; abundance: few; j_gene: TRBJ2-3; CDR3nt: TGTGCCGGGTCGGTTTGCACGCAGTATTTT; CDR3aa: CAGSVCTQYF
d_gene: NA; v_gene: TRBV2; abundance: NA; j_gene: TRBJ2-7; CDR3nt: TGTGCCAGCAGTGTAAACAGGGTCCCGAGCTCCTACGAGCAGTACTTC; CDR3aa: CASSVNRVPSSYEQYF
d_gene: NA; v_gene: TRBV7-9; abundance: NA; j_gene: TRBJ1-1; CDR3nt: TGTGCCAGCAGCTTATTTCAGGAGCTTATTTGGTCGAGGGCTGAAGCTTTCTTT; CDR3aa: CASSLFQELIWSRAEAFF
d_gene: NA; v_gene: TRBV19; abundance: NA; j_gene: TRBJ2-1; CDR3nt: TGTGCCAGTAGTATAGGGGGGAAAGGGCGCTACAATGAGCAGTTCTTC; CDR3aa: CASSIGGKGRYNEQFF
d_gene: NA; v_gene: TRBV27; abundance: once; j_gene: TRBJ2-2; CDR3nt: TGTGCCAGCAGTCGCAGAGACACCGGGGAGCTGTTTTTT; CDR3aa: CASSRRDTGELFF
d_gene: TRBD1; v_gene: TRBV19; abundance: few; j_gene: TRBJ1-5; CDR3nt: TGTGCCAGTAGAACTGGGGAGGGGGCTACCAATCAGCCCCAGCATTTT; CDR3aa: CASRTGEGATNQPQHF
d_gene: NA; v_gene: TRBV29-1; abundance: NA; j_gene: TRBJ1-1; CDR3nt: TGCAGCGTTGACCTATGGTCTACGGAAGCTTTCTTT; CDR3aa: CSVDLWSTEAFF
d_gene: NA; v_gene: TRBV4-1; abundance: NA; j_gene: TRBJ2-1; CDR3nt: TGCGCCAGCACCACCCTGACAGGCGACAATGAGCAGTTCTTC; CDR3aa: CASTTLTGDNEQFF
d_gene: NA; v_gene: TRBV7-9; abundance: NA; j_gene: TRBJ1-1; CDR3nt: TGTGCCAGCAGCCTGGCAGGGGCCAACACTGAAGCTTTCTTT; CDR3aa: CASSLAGANTEAFF
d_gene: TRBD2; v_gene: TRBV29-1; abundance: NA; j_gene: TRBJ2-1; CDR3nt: TGCAGCTTTCGGGGGGGCCTCTACAATGAGCAGTTCTTC; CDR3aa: CSFRGGLYNEQFF
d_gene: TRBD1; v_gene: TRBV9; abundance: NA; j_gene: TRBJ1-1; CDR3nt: TGTGCCAGCAGCAGGGACAGTTTCACTGAAGCTTTCTTT; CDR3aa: CASSRDSFTEAFF
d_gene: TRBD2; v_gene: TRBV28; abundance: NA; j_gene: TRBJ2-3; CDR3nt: TGTGCCAGCAGCTACCCTTTTGCGGGGGGCACAGATACGCAGTATTTT; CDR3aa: CASSYPFAGGTDTQYF
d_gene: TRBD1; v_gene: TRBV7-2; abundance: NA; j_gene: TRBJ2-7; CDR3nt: TGTGCCACCGAGCCGGGACAGGGAACCTACGAGCAGTACTTC; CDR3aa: CATEPGQGTYEQYF
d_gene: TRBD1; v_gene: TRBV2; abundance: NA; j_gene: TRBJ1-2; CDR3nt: TGTGCCAGCAGTTTAGCATACTTTCAGGGGGGTGCTGGCTACACCTTC; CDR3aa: CASSLAYFQGGAGYTF
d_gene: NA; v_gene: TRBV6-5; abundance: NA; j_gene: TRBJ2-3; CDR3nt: TGTGCCAGCAGTTACTCTGAGGGAGCAGATACGCAGTATTTT; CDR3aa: CASSYSEGADTQYF
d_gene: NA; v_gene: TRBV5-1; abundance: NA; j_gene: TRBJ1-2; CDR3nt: TGCGCCAGCAGCTCCGGACAGCCGCAGGGCGGCTACACCTTC; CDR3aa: CASSSGQPQGGYTF
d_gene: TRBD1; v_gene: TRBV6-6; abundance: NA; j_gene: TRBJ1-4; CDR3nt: TGTGCCAGCAGTTGGACAGGTCCCCTCGGTGAAAAACTGTTTTTT; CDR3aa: CASSWTGPLGEKLFF
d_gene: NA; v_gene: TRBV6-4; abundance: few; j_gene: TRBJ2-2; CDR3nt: TGTGCCAGCAGTGAGACTAGCACCGGGGAGCTGTTTTTT; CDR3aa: CASSETSTGELFF
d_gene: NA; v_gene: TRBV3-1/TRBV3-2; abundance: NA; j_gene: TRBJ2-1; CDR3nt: TGTGCCAGCAGCCAAGATCCTGACCTGTACCCAGGGCAGTTCTTC; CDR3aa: CASSQDPDLYPGQFF
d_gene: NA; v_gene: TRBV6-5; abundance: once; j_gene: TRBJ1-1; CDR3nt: TGTGCCAGCAGTTACTCAGGCGCTTTGAACACTGAAGCTTTCTTT; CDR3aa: CASSYSGALNTEAFF
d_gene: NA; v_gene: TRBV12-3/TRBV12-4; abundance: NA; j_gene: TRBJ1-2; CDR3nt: TGTGCCAGCAGTTTAGGTCCGACCTATGGCTACACCTTC; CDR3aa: CASSLGPTYGYTF
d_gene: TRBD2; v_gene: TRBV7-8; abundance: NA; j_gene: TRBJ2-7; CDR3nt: TGTGCCAGCAGCTTAGGTGCTAGCGGAACCTACGAGCAGTACTTC; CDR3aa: CASSLGASGTYEQYF
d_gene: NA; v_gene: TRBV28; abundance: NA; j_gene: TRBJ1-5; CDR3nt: TGTGCCAGCAGGGAGGTTGACCAGCCCCAGCATTTT; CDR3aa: CASREVDQPQHF
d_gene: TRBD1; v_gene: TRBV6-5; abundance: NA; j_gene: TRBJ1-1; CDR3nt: TGTGCCAGCAACAGGGGACTAATTAGGAACACTGAAGCTTTCTTT; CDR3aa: CASNRGLIRNTEAFF
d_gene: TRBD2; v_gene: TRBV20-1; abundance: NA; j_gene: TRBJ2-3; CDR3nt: TGCAGTGCTAGTGGCGCCGGGCTAGCGGTTAGCACAGATACGCAGTATTTT; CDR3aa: CSASGAGLAVSTDTQYF
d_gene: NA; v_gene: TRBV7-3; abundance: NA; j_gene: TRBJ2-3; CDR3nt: TGTGCCAGCAGCTTACGGGGTTGGGCAGATACGCAGTATTTT; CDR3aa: CASSLRGWADTQYF
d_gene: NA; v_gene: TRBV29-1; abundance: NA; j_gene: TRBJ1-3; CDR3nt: TGCAGCGTTGAAGATCCGGAGCGAAACACCATATATTTT; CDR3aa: CSVEDPERNTIYF
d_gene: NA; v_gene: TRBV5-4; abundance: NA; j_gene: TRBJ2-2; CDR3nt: TGTGCCAGCAGCTCCTGGGGTGCCGGGGAGCTGTTTTTT; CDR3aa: CASSSWGAGELFF
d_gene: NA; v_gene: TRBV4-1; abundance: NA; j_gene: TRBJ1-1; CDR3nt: TGCGCCAGCAGCGAGTGGGTGGGGAACACTGAAGCTTTCTTT; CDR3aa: CASSEWVGNTEAFF
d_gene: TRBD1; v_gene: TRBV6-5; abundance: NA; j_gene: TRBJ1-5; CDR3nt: TGTGCCACTTGGGACAGGGAAAGTAGGAAGCCCCAGCATTTT; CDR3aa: CATWDRESRKPQHF
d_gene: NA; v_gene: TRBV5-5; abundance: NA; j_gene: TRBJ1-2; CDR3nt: TGTGCCAGCAGCTTGGCCCAGGGAACAGGGGGCTACACCTTC; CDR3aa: CASSLAQGTGGYTF
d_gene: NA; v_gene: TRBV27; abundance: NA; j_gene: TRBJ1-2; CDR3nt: TGTGCCAGCAGTCCCTCAGGGAGGGATGGCTACACCTTC; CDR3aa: CASSPSGRDGYTF
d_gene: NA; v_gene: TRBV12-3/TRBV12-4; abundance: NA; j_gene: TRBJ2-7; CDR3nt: TGTGCCAGCAGTTTAGACGGGGCCGAGCAGTACTTC; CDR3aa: CASSLDGAEQYF
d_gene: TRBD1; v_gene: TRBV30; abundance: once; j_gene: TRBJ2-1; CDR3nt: TGTGCCTGGTCACAGGGGGTCTACAATGAGCAGTTCTTC; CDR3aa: CAWSQGVYNEQFF
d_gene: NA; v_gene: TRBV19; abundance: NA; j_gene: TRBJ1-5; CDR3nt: TGTGCCAGTAGTATTAATGGGGGGTTCAATCAGCCCCAGCATTTT; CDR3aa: CASSINGGFNQPQHF
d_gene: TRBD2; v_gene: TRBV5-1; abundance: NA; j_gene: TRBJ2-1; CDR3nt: TGCGCCAGCAGCTTGAATACGGGGGGTCACAATGAGCAGTTCTTC; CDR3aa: CASSLNTGGHNEQFF
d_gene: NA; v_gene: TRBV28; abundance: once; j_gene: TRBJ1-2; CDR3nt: TGTGCCAGCATGGGGGAACATTATGGCTACACCTTC; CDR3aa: CASMGEHYGYTF
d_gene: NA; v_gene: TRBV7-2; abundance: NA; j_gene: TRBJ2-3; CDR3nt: TGTGCCAGCAGCTCGTCCCTCTCTACGCAGTATTTT; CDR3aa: CASSSSLSTQYF
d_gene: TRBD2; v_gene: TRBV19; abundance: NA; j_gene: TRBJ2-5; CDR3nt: TGTGCCAGTAGTTCCGGACTAGCGGGGACGAGGGAGACCCAGTACTTC; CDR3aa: CASSSGLAGTRETQYF
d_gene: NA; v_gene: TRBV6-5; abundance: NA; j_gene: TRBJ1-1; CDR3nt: TGTGCCAGCAGTTATGACCCGAGGGGGGGGGTCACTGAAGCTTTCTTT; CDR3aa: CASSYDPRGGVTEAFF
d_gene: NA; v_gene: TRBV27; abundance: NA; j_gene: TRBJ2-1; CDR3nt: TGTGCCAGCGGGCCCAATGAGCAGTTCTTC; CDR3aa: CASGPNEQFF
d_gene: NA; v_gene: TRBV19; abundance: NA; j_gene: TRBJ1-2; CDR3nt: TGTGCCAGTAGTATAGGGACACAGGAGGGCTACACCTTC; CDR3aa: CASSIGTQEGYTF
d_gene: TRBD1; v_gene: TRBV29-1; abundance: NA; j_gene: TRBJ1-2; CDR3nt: TGCAGCACCTCCCTCTTAGGACAGGGCTATGGCTACACCTTC; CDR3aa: CSTSLLGQGYGYTF
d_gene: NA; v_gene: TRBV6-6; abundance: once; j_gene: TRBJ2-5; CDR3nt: TGTGCCAGCAGGACCACAGGGGCGGGGGAGACCCAGTACTTC; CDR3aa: CASRTTGAGETQYF
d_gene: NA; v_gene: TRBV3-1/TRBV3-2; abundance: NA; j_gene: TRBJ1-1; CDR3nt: TGTGCCAGCAGCCCGGCTGGGTACACTGAAGCTTTCTTT; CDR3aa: CASSPAGYTEAFF
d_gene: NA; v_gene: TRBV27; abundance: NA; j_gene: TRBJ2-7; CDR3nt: TGTGCCAGCAGTTTAGGGGGGCCGGCCTACGAGCAGTACTTC; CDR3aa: CASSLGGPAYEQYF
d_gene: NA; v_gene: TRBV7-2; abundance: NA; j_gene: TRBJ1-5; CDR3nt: TGTGCCAGCAGCTTCGCCAGCAATCAGCCCCAGCATTTT; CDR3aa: CASSFASNQPQHF
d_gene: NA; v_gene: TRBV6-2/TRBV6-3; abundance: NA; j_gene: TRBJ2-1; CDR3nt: TGTGCCAGCAGTTCCACTTTATACAATGAGCAGTTCTTC; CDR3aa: CASSSTLYNEQFF
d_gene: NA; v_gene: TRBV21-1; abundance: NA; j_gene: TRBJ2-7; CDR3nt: TGTGCCAGCAGCACCTACAGGGGGCTTCCCTACGAGCAGTACTTC; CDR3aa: CASSTYRGLPYEQYF
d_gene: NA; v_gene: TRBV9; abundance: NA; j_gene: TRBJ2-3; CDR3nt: TGTGCCAGCACTCGTCTTGGGGGGGCGGGGACAGATACGCAGTATTTT; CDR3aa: CASTRLGGAGTDTQYF
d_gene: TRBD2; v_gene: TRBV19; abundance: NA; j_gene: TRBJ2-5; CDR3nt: TGTGCCAGTAGTAGATCTAGCGGGGCTTACCAAGAGACCCAGTACTTC; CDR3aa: CASSRSSGAYQETQYF
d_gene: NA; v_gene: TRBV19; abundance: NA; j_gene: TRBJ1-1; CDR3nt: TGTGCCAGTAATGGAGGGGCAGCTGAAGCTTTCTTT; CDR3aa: CASNGGAAEAFF
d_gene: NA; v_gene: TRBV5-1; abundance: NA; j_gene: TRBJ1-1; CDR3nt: TGCGCCAGCAGCTTGGGGACTAACCTTGAAGCTTTCTTT; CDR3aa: CASSLGTNLEAFF
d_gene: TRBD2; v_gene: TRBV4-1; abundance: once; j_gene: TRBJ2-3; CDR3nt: TGCGCCAGCTACAGGACTAGCGGGCCCACAGATACGCAGTATTTT; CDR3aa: CASYRTSGPTDTQYF